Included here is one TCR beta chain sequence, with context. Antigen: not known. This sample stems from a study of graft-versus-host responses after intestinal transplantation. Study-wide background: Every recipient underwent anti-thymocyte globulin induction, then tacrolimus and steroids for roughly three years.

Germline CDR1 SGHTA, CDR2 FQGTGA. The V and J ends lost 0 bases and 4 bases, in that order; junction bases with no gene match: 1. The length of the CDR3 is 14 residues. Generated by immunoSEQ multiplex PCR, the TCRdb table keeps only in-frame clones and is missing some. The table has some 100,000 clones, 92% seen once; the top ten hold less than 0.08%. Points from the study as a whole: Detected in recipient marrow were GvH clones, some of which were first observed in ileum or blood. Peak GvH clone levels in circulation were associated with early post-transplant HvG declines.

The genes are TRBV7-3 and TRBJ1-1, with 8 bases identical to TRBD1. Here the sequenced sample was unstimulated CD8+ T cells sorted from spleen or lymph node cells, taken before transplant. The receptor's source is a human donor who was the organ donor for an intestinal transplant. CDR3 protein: CASSLTGQGTEAFF. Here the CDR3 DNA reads TGTGCCAGCAGCTTAACTGGACAGGGCACTGAAGCTTTCTTT.